These T cell receptor beta chains were read from a single sample in a study of cytotoxic CD8 clonotypes in ibrutinib-treated CLL. Profiled with immunoSEQ multiplex PCR; TCRdb holds only in-frame clones, not every one. Among about 160,000 clones listed, over 65% were seen once. The sample was PBMCs, taken after 12 months of ibrutinib treatment. Receptors were obtained from a human donor with chronic lymphocytic leukemia. Each CDR3 is given with its conserved first and last residue. The order of the fields is CDR3 length, J gene, D gene, V gene, clone size, CDR3 DNA, CDR3 protein. A D gene is named only where the DNA matches it firmly. Size tells how often a clone was seen (once, few, many) or the class of an expanded clone, and some rows leave it out.

13	TRBJ1-4	-	TRBV6-1	-	TGTGCCAGCACCTCGAACAAGGGGTTGCAACTGTTTTTT	CASTSNKGLQLFF
16	TRBJ2-1	-	TRBV29-1	-	TGCAGCGTTGGGTTCGCGGGGGCCGGGTCCTACAATGAGCAGTTCTTC	CSVGFAGAGSYNEQFF
14	TRBJ2-7	-	TRBV18	-	TGTGCCAGCTCACCAACACAGGGCTCCTACGAGCAGTACTTC	CASSPTQGSYEQYF
16	TRBJ1-5	-	TRBV7-2	-	TGTGCCAGCAGCTTAGTAGCAGAAGATAGCAATCAGCCCCAGCATTTT	CASSLVAEDSNQPQHF
14	TRBJ2-7	-	TRBV5-4	-	TGTGCCAGCAGCTTGGCTGGGGCCTCCTACGAGCAGTACTTC	CASSLAGASYEQYF
14	TRBJ1-4	TRBD1	TRBV7-2	-	TGTGCCAGCAGCTCCAGACAGGGACATGAAAAACTGTTTTTT	CASSSRQGHEKLFF
15	TRBJ2-3	-	TRBV5-8	-	TGTGCCAGCAGCTTGGGAGGTGAATCGGCGGATACGCAGTATTTT	CASSLGGESADTQYF
16	TRBJ2-7	-	TRBV10-3	-	TGTGCCATCAGTAATGAATGGAGGGGCAGGGACGACGAGCAGTACTTC	CAISNEWRGRDDEQYF
16	TRBJ2-3	-	TRBV9	-	TGTGCCAGCAGCGTGGGTCTAGCACTTAGCACAGATACGCAGTATTTT	CASSVGLALSTDTQYF
13	TRBJ2-7	-	TRBV6-5	-	TGTGCCAGCAGCGAAACAGGCTCCTACGAGCAGTACTTC	CASSETGSYEQYF
14	TRBJ1-2	-	TRBV28	-	TGTGCCAGCAGTCTCGCGGTCGCTAACTATGGCTACACCTTC	CASSLAVANYGYTF
18	TRBJ2-3	-	TRBV7-2	-	TGTGCCAGCAGCCCATTACAGGGAAAGGCAACCCACGCCGATACGCAGTATTTT	CASSPLQGKATHADTQYF
18	TRBJ2-5	TRBD2	TRBV27	-	TGTGCCAGCAGTTTAAAGGACTCGAGCGGGAGCCACCAAGAGACCCAGTACTTC	CASSLKDSSGSHQETQYF
15	TRBJ2-7	TRBD2	TRBV28	many	TGTGCCAGCACCAACTTAGCGGGAGGGCCTGAGGAGCAGTACTTC	CASTNLAGGPEEQYF
15	TRBJ2-1	-	TRBV7-2	-	TGTGCCAGCAGCCAGGGGGGGACTTCCTACAATGAGCAGTTCTTC	CASSQGGTSYNEQFF
12	TRBJ2-3	-	TRBV28	-	TGTGCCAGCAGTCAAGGGCTGGTTACGCAGTATTTT	CASSQGLVTQYF
11	TRBJ1-1	-	TRBV2	-	TGTGCCAGCAGGGTATACACTGAAGCTTTCTTT	CASRVYTEAFF
15	TRBJ1-6	-	TRBV4-3	-	TGCGCCAGCAGCCAAGACGGGGGGGAAAATTCACCCCTCCACTTT	CASSQDGGENSPLHF
16	TRBJ2-1	TRBD2	TRBV28	-	TGTGCCAGCACTGCGGGGCTAGCGGGGGGAGACAATGAGCAGTTCTTC	CASTAGLAGGDNEQFF
17	TRBJ2-7	-	TRBV13	-	TGTGCCAGCAGCTTAGGCCTAATGAGGGAAAGGAACTACGAGCAGTACTTC	CASSLGLMRERNYEQYF
15	TRBJ2-3	-	TRBV9	-	TGTGCCAGCAGCGTAGCGCTTCAAGACACAGATACGCAGTATTTT	CASSVALQDTDTQYF
12	TRBJ1-2	-	TRBV6-5	-	TGTGCCAGCAGAAGCAGCTCCTATGGCTACACCTTC	CASRSSSYGYTF
15	TRBJ1-4	-	TRBV7-9	-	TGTGCCAGCAGCTTAGTGAACAGGGAGGGAGAAAAACTGTTTTTT	CASSLVNREGEKLFF
16	TRBJ2-7	TRBD1	TRBV7-2	-	TGTGCCAGCAGCTTAGCCAGCACAGGGGGCTCTCACGAGCAGTACTTC	CASSLASTGGSHEQYF
13	TRBJ2-2	-	TRBV6-6	-	TGTGCCAGCAGTTACGCGAGGGTCGGGGAGCTGTTTTTT	CASSYARVGELFF
15	TRBJ1-5	-	TRBV28	few	TGTGCCAGCAGAGGAGAGCGGGGATTTAGGCAGCCCCAGCATTTT	CASRGERGFRQPQHF
17	TRBJ2-4	TRBD1	TRBV2	-	TGTGCCAGCATGAGTGGGACAGGCTTTTCCGGCAAAAACATTCAGTACTTC	CASMSGTGFSGKNIQYF
14	TRBJ2-5	-	TRBV19	-	TGTGCCAGTAGTAGAGAATCTTGGGGTGAGACCCAGTACTTC	CASSRESWGETQYF
13	TRBJ1-1	-	TRBV11-3	few	TGTGCCAGCAGCTTACGGGCGAACACTGAAGCTTTCTTT	CASSLRANTEAFF
15	TRBJ2-2	-	TRBV5-1	once	TGCGCCAGCCAGACAGCCTCTCTTGGTCACGGGGAGCTGTTTTTT	CASQTASLGHGELFF
15	TRBJ1-1	-	TRBV4-2	once	TGTGCCAGCAGCCAAGATATTTCAGGGAACACTGAAGCTTTCTTT	CASSQDISGNTEAFF
14	TRBJ1-3	-	TRBV6-5	once	TGTGCCAGCATGTACAGCCTCTCTGGAAACACCATATATTTT	CASMYSLSGNTIYF
13	TRBJ1-2	-	TRBV14	-	TGTGCCAGCAGCCAAGTGAGCCAGGCTGGCTACACCTTC	CASSQVSQAGYTF
16	TRBJ1-6	TRBD1	TRBV6-6	-	TGTGCCAGCAGTTACTCGACAGGGGGCGTTTATTCACCCCTCCACTTT	CASSYSTGGVYSPLHF
17	TRBJ2-1	-	TRBV4-1	-	TGCGCCAGCAGCCAAGCCCTTTGGCGGATCTCCTACAATGAGCAGTTCTTC	CASSQALWRISYNEQFF
13	TRBJ2-7	-	TRBV7-2	-	TGTGCCAGCAGCCTTCAGGAGGGCTACGAGCAGTACTTC	CASSLQEGYEQYF
15	TRBJ1-5	-	TRBV5-1	-	TGCGCCAGCAGCTACGGGACATCCGGCAATCAGCCCCAGCATTTT	CASSYGTSGNQPQHF
16	TRBJ1-3	-	TRBV28	-	TGTGCCAGCACGCCCCAATCAGGACCATCTGGAAACACCATATATTTT	CASTPQSGPSGNTIYF